This passage covers 25 T cell receptor beta chains from one sample sequenced in a study of identifying expanded T cells in peripheral blood. Produced via immunoSEQ multiplex PCR; TCRdb's table is partial and in-frame only. This table holds roughly 100,000 clones, around 85% found once. The sample comprised blood. The receptors stem from a person aged 18 to 75 in good health.

Comment on this clone: The same CDR3 also results from other DNA sequences found in this sample. This sequence joins TRBV7-2 and TRBJ1-3; no definite D call. The CDR3 is 13 residues long. Trimming took off 1 base at V and 2 bases at J, with 3 bases between the two ends. Germline V gene lookup returns CDR1 SGHTA and CDR2 FQGNSA. CDR3 sequence (DNA): TGTGCCAGCAGCTTAGAGGCTGGAAACACCATATATTTT. Residues: CASSLEAGNTIYF.

The chain uses TRBV7-2 and TRBJ2-7, with a possible D match to TRBD2 (6 bases). The germline V gene encodes CDR1 SGHTA and CDR2 FQGNSA. CDR3 size: 14 residues. Trimming pared 3 bases from V and 3 bases from J, leaving 12 bases between. The CDR3 bases are TGTGCCAGCAGCTTGGGACTGGTGGACTACGAGCAGTACTTC. Protein sequence: CASSLGLVDYEQYF. The full variable domain, rest sourced from reference TRBV7-2 and TRBJ2-7, is GAGVSQSPSNKVTEKGKDVELRCDPISGHTALYWYRQSLGQGLEFLIYFQGNSAPDKSGLPSDRFSAERTGGSVSTLTIQRTQQEDSAVYLCASSLGLVDYEQYFGPGTRLTVT.

As concerns this clone: The junction differs from germline at one of its ends, possibly a read error. The chain joins TRBV6-6 to TRBJ1-3; 9 nucleotides line up with TRBD1. The CDR3 is 16 amino acids. The germline gives CDR1 MNHNY, CDR2 SVGAGI (reference sequence). The DNA of the CDR3 is TGTGCCAGCAGTTACCTCGGACAGGGGACTGGGAACACCATATATTTT. Amino acid sequence: CASSYLGQGTGNTIYF.

The chain links TRBV6-5 to TRBJ1-6; D may be TRBD1 (5 bases). V lost 6 bases and J lost 7, with 13 bases in between. This CDR3 is built from 14 residues. Germline lookup yields CDR1 MNHEY and CDR2 SVGAGI. The DNA of the CDR3 is TGTGCCAGCAGCCCGACAGAAAAGAATTCACCCCTCCACTTT. It translates to CASSPTEKNSPLHF.

This clone was detected a few times. The chain employs TRBV19 and TRBJ1-5; TRBD1 is a possible D gene (5 bases). Germline-derived CDR1 and CDR2 are LNHDA and SQIVND (reference sequence). The CDR3 extends over 13 amino acids. The germline V and J ends were trimmed by 3 bases and 4 bases, with 7 bases remaining between them. The CDR3 region has the DNA TGTGCCAGTAGTATCGCAGGGAATCAGCCCCAGCATTTT. Translating gives CASSIAGNQPQHF.

This rearrangement joins TRBV4-3 to TRBJ1-2, with 8 bases identical to TRBD1. The CDR3 extends over 16 amino acids. V was clipped by 4 bases and J by 1 base; unmatched bases: 8. Germline V gene data show CDR1 as LGHNA and CDR2 as YSLEER. CDR3 region: CASSLDRGPINYGYTF. CDR3 coding DNA: TGCGCCAGCAGCCTCGACAGGGGCCCGATTAACTATGGCTACACCTTC.

V and J are TRBV6-4 and TRBJ2-7; D tentatively fits TRBD1 or TRBD2 (5 bases each). V dropped 5 bases and J dropped 3 bases, with 17 bases sitting between them. Germline V gives CDR1 MRHNA, CDR2 SNTAGT. This CDR3 is 15 amino acids long. In DNA form, the CDR3 reads TGTGCCAGCAGTCCCCGGATGGGGACCATCTACGAGCAGTACTTC. It is translated as CASSPRMGTIYEQYF.

This chain joins TRBV19 and TRBJ1-2, with D tentatively TRBD1 (6 bases). The CDR3 has 15 amino acids. V was pared by 11 bases and J by 4 bases, with 23 bases between. Germline assignment: CDR1 LNHDA and CDR2 SQIVND (reference sequence). The DNA for the CDR3 is TGTGCCTCAAGAAAGGGGGAGGGAATGGGCTATGGCTACACCTTC. It yields the protein CASRKGEGMGYGYTF. Combining the CDR3 with reference TRBV19 and TRBJ1-2 gives the whole variable domain DGGITQSPKYLFRKEGQNVTLSCEQNLNHDAMYWYRQDPGQGLRLIYYSQIVNDFQKGDIAEGYSVSREKKESFPLTVTSAQKNPTAFYLCASRKGEGMGYGYTFGSGTRLTVV.

The V and J genes are TRBV25-1 and TRBJ2-7; 8 bases match TRBD2. V was pared by 10 bases and J by 5 bases, with 4 bases of the junction left unmatched. Germline V gene sequence: CDR1 MGHDK, CDR2 SYGVNS. This CDR3 has 11 amino acids. In DNA form, the CDR3 reads TGTGCCACCTCGCGGGGGGACGAGCAGTACTTC. The encoded protein is CATSRGDEQYF.

The genes are TRBV7-2 and TRBJ2-3, with D perhaps TRBD1 (6 bases). The CDR3 contains 18 residues. The V end lost 1 base, the J end lost 0 bases, and 17 bases lay between the germline ends. CDR1 and CDR2 from the germline V gene are SGHTA and FQGNSA. The CDR3 DNA reads TGTGCCAGCAGCTTAGTGGGGGCGAGATCAACTAGCACAGATACGCAGTATTTT. Translating it yields CASSLVGARSTSTDTQYF.

J is TRBJ2-7 and V is TRBV15, with D perhaps matching TRBD1 (5 bases). The germline V gene has CDR1 LNHNV and CDR2 YYDKDF (reference sequence). This CDR3 spans 13 amino acids. The ends were cut back, 6 bases at V and 5 bases at J, with 14 bases in the middle. CDR3 DNA: TGTGCCACCAGTACCCGGAAAGGGGACGAGCAGTACTTC. Residues: CATSTRKGDEQYF. Together with reference TRBV15 and TRBJ2-7, the CDR3 gives the full variable domain: DAMVIQNPRYQVTQFGKPVTLSCSQTLNHNVMYWYQQKSSQAPKLLFHYYDKDFNNEADTPDNFQSRRPNTSFCFLDIRSPGLGDTAMYLCATSTRKGDEQYFGPGTRLTVT.

The V gene is TRBV5-4, the J gene TRBJ1-1; no clear D. Germline V lookup: CDR1 SGHNT, CDR2 YYREEE (reference sequence). The CDR3 spans 15 residues. Trimming left V 2 bases short and J 5 bases short, with 16 bases between. DNA of the CDR3: TGTGCCAGCAGCTTACGACGGCCTGAGGGTACTGAAGCTTTCTTT. It yields the protein CASSLRRPEGTEAFF.

The rearrangement uses TRBV20-1 and TRBJ2-5, with unresolved D. This CDR3 spans 10 amino acids. Germline CDR1 reads DFQATT; CDR2 reads SNEGSKA (reference sequence). Trimming shortened V by 3 bases and J by 5 bases, and 4 bases separated the two germline ends. The chain's CDR3 is CSARWETQYF. Here the CDR3 DNA reads TGCAGTGCTAGGTGGGAGACCCAGTACTTC.

The chain has TRBV28 and TRBJ2-3; TRBD2 aligns across 12 bases. V lost 7 bases and J lost 9; bases outside the gene matches: 8. The germline V gene encodes CDR1 MDHEN and CDR2 SYDVKM. This CDR3 is built from 14 residues. The CDR3 here is CASNHRLAGATQYF. CDR3 in DNA: TGTGCCAGCAACCACCGACTAGCGGGGGCAACGCAGTATTTT.

This sequence joins TRBV7-9 and TRBJ2-3; D uncertain. From germline, CDR1 is SEHNR and CDR2 FQNEAQ (reference sequence). V shed 1 base and J shed 2 bases, with 4 bases lying between them. The CDR3 is 13 amino acids. In nucleotides, the CDR3 is TGTGCCAGCAGCTTAGTGGACACAGATACGCAGTATTTT. Protein: CASSLVDTDTQYF.

This sequence joins TRBV4-3 and TRBJ1-6, with 9 positions matching TRBD1. Germline CDR1 reads LGHNA; CDR2 reads YSLEER. The CDR3 has 18 residues. With 4 bases clipped from V and 6 bases from J, the junction kept 13 bases outside the gene matches. CDR3: CASSPYRGQGIGNSPLHF. As DNA, the CDR3 is TGCGCCAGCAGCCCCTACCGCGGACAGGGGATCGGTAATTCACCCCTCCACTTT.

The gene calls are TRBV27 and TRBJ2-5; TRBD2 might be the D (5 bases). Trimming took 3 bases from V and 4 from J, leaving 9 bases between them. The CDR3 runs 13 residues. CDR1 MNHEY and CDR2 SMNVEV come from the germline V gene (reference sequence). The CDR3 loop reads CASSLRGRETQYF. The CDR3 coding sequence is TGTGCCAGCAGTTTGAGAGGGCGAGAGACCCAGTACTTC.

Here the CDR3 DNA reads TGTGCCAGCTCACCACGGGCAGACCAGCCCCAGCATTTT. Its protein is CASSPRADQPQHF. V usage is TRBV18 and J usage is TRBJ1-5; D uncertain. Trimming removed 1 base from V and 7 bases from J, with 8 bases in between. This CDR3 has 13 residues. Germline CDR1 reads KGHSH; CDR2 reads LQKENI.

V gene TRBV7-6 combines with J gene TRBJ1-1; no reliable D call. Germline V gene lookup returns CDR1 SGHVS and CDR2 FNYEAQ. V was trimmed by 2 bases and J by 1 base, leaving 5 bases between them. CDR3 length: 13 residues. Here the CDR3 DNA reads TGTGCCAGCAGCTTAACGGCGAACACTGAAGCTTTCTTT. Translation: CASSLTANTEAFF.

This clone turned up a few times. The chain is built from TRBV6-5 and TRBJ2-3; D unresolved. Trimming removed 5 bases from V and 6 bases from J, with 9 bases in between. The CDR3 extends over 12 amino acids. Germline V gene data show CDR1 as MNHEY and CDR2 as SVGAGI. CDR3 nucleotide sequence: TGTGCCAGCAGTCCAACGTCGGATACGCAGTATTTT. Amino acids: CASSPTSDTQYF.

In its sample, this clone was seen a few times. The genes are TRBV20-1 and TRBJ1-2; no clear D. This CDR3 is built from 10 residues. CDR1 DFQATT and CDR2 SNEGSKA come from the germline V gene (reference sequence). V lost 5 bases and J lost 4, with 5 bases in between. Here the CDR3 DNA reads TGCAGTGCTTATACCTATGGCTACACCTTC. Protein sequence: CSAYTYGYTF.

The chain joins TRBV15 to TRBJ2-7; D gene unclear. The CDR3 is 14 residues long. The germline V and J ends were trimmed by 5 bases and 0 bases, with 11 bases remaining between them. Germline CDR1 reads LNHNV; CDR2 reads YYDKDF (reference sequence). The CDR3 reads CATSAPGVSYEQYF. CDR3 in DNA: TGTGCCACCAGCGCGCCAGGAGTCTCCTACGAGCAGTACTTC.

CDR3 bases: TGTGCCTGGAGTAAGAAACAGGGACATGGCTACACCTTC. Translating gives CAWSKKQGHGYTF. The chain links TRBV30 to TRBJ1-2; possibly TRBD1 for D (6 bases). The CDR3 covers 13 residues. Per germline, CDR1 GTSNPN and CDR2 SVGIG (reference sequence). The V end was cut by 2 bases, the J end by 6 bases, with 13 bases between.

A single count supports this clone. The rearrangement joins TRBV18 to TRBJ1-6; TRBD1 is a possible D gene (6 bases). The CDR3 runs to 18 residues. V lost 1 base to trimming and J lost 7 bases, with 20 bases between them. Germline CDR1 is KGHSH and CDR2 is LQKENI. Here the CDR3 DNA reads TGTGCCAGCTCACCACGGATAGGGGGAAGCGGGGTGAATTCACCCCTCCACTTT. This encodes CASSPRIGGSGVNSPLHF.

The rearrangement links TRBV12-2 to TRBJ2-1; the listed D gene, TRBD2, was not tested against the DNA. TRBV12-2 is listed as a pseudogene. The CDR3 sequence is 18 residues long. This CDR3 is CASLPITVNSGGAYEQFF. CDR3 nucleotide sequence: TGTGCAAGTCTCCCAATAACCGTTAATAGCGGGGGGGCCTATGAGCAGTTCTTC.